In its sample, the clone carrying this T cell receptor (beta chain) was seen many times. Its antigen is as yet unknown. The authors amplified TCR beta CDR3 regions from RNA transcripts. Second-round multiplex PCR came after a first-round RT-PCR that employed HTBI primers. TCRdb itself ran the multiplex PCR reads through MiXCR, one entry per CDR3 protein. The sample lists about 600,000 distinct CDR3 sequences; 35% to 40% were seen once. Each hyperthyroidism patient was newly diagnosed, with under 2 months' duration, and aged 18 to 65. Exclusion applied to patients with other autoimmune diseases, uncontrolled infections, pregnancy or lactation. Symptoms, serum thyroxine and TRAb, thyroid ultrasound, and orbital computed tomography formed the diagnostic basis. The trim removed 10 bases at V and 5 bases at J, leaving 6 bases unmatched. Germline CDR1 is WNHNN and CDR2 is SYGVQD (reference sequence). This CDR3 region has 13 residues.

The sample is drawn from a study of Graves' ophthalmopathy and Graves' hyperthyroidism. Study-wide results and caveats: A model of 13 signatures distinguished ophthalmopathy from stable hyperthyroidism at under 90% sensitivity and 81.08% specificity.

The chain recombines TRBV10-1 with TRBJ2-7; 12 positions agree with TRBD2. The sequence was obtained from an adult man with Graves' hyperthyroidism. Sequenced: peripheral blood or thyroid tissue (not recorded which). The CDR3 coding sequence is TGCGCCATCCTAGCGGGAGGGCCCAACGAGCAGTACTTC. Translated: CAILAGGPNEQYF.